These 4 T cell receptor beta chains share one sample of origin, sequenced in a study of blood T cell repertoires in COVID-19. Data came from immunoSEQ multiplex PCR; TCRdb stores just in-frame clones and leaves some out. Among just over 300,000 clones, about 87% were seen once, and the ten largest hold around 8.9%. Sequenced sample: PBMCs or T cells enriched from blood (not recorded which). These receptors originate from a woman under 30 who had recovered from COVID-19.

This sequence joins TRBV9 and TRBJ2-1; TRBD2 matches at 10 bases. The J segment lost 6 bases and the V segment lost 3 bases, leaving 3 bases of the junction unmatched. The CDR3 is 14 amino acids. CDR1 and CDR2 from the germline V gene are SGDLS and YYNGEE. The CDR3 DNA follows: TGTGCCAGCAGCGCGGGACTAGCGAGCAATGAGCAGTTCTTC. Residues: CASSAGLASNEQFF.

The J gene is TRBJ2-1, the V gene TRBV9, with a tentative D call TRBD2 (6 bases). From germline, CDR1 is SGDLS and CDR2 YYNGEE. The CDR3 covers 15 residues. V gave up 3 bases and J gave up 5 bases, with 15 bases separating them. This chain's CDR3 is CASSELAGRHNEQFF. In DNA, the CDR3 is TGTGCCAGCAGCGAACTCGCGGGACGCCACAATGAGCAGTTCTTC.

The V and J genes are TRBV12-3 or TRBV12-4 and TRBJ1-2; no clear D. The V end lost 5 bases, the J end lost 5 bases, and 12 bases lay between the germline ends. This CDR3 is 13 amino acids long. The CDR3 here is CASSIQTHYGYTF. In nucleotides, the CDR3 is TGTGCCAGCAGTATTCAGACACATTATGGCTACACCTTC.

The table lists this clone with a few counts. Other DNA sequences in this sample translate to the same CDR3. This chain connects TRBV4-3 to TRBJ2-1; 9 bases fit TRBD2. The CDR3 has 15 residues. The germline CDR1 and CDR2 sequences are LGHNA and YSLEER. V lost 4 bases and J lost 0; bases outside the gene matches: 1. The CDR3 DNA follows: TGCGCCAGCAGCCGACTAGCGGCCTCCTACAATGAGCAGTTCTTC. It specifies CASSRLAASYNEQFF.